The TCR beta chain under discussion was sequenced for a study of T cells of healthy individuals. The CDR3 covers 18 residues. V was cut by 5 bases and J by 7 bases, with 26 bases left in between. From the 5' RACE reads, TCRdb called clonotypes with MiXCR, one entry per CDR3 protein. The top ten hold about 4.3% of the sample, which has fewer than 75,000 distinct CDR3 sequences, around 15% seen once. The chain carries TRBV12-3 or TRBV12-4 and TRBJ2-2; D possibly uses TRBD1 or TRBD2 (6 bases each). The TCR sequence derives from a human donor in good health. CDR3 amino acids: CASSPSPHDRGLGGELFF. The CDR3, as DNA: TGTGCCAGCAGTCCCTCCCCCCATGATCGGGGGCTCGGCGGGGAGCTGTTTTTT.